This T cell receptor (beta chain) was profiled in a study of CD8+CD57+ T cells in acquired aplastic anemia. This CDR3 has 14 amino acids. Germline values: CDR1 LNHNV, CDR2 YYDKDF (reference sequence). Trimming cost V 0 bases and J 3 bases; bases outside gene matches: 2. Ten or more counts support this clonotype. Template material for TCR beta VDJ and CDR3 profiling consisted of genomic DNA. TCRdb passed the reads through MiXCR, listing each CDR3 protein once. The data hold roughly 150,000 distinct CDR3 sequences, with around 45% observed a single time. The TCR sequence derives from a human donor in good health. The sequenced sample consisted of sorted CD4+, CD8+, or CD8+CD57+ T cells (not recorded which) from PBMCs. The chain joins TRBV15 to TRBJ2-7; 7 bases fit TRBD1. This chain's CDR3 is CATSRDRQGYEQYF. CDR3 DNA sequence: TGTGCCACCAGCAGAGATCGACAGGGCTACGAGCAGTACTTC. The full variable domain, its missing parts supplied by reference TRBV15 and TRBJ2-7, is DAMVIQNPRYQVTQFGKPVTLSCSQTLNHNVMYWYQQKSSQAPKLLFHYYDKDFNNEADTPDNFQSRRPNTSFCFLDIRSPGLGDTAMYLCATSRDRQGYEQYFGPGTRLTVT.